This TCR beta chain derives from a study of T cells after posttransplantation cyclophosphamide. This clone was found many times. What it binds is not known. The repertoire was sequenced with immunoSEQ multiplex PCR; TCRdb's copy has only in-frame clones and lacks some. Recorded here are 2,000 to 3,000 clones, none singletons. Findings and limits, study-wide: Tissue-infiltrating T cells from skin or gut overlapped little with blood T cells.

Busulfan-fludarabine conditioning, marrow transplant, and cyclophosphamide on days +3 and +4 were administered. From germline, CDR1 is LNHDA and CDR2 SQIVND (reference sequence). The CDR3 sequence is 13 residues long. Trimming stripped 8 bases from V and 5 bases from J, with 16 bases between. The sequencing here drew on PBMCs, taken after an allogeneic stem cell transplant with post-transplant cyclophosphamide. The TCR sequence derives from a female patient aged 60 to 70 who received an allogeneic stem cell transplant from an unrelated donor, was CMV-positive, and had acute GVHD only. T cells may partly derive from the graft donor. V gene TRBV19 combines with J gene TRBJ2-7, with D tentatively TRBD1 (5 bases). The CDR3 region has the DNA TGTGCCAGTGCCCGGACAAAATTCGACGAGCAGTACTTC. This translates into CASARTKFDEQYF.